A selection of T cell receptor beta chains follows, all from one sample in a study of CD8+CD57+ T cells in acquired aplastic anemia. TCRdb fed the reads into MiXCR, producing one record per CDR3 protein. This sample has about 48,000 distinct CDR3 sequences; about 73% occur once, and the top ten carry around a third. Sample: sorted CD4+, CD8+, or CD8+CD57+ T cells (not recorded which) from PBMCs. These receptors came from a human donor in good health, serving as a control. Both conserved end residues are part of each CDR3. A D gene is named only where the DNA matches it firmly. The listing skips clone size in some rows; elsewhere it reads once, few, many or a size class.

j_call clone_size v_call d_call cdr3_aa cdr3_nt
TRBJ2-7 . TRBV29-1 . CSVELQGERAEQYF TGCAGCGTTGAGCTACAGGGAGAAAGAGCCGAGCAGTACTTC
TRBJ1-1 . TRBV29-1 . CSVESRIAQREAFF TGCAGCGTTGAATCCCGGATCGCCCAGCGAGAAGCTTTCTTT
TRBJ1-1 . TRBV2 . CASSDRAATEAFF TGTGCCAGCAGTGACAGGGCAGCCACTGAAGCTTTCTTT
TRBJ1-2 . TRBV2 TRBD1 CARKGAEDYGYTF TGTGCCAGAAAGGGGGCGGAGGACTATGGCTACACCTTC
TRBJ2-7 many TRBV30 . CAWSAGVGSNEQYF TGTGCCTGGAGTGCGGGAGTGGGGTCTAACGAGCAGTACTTC
TRBJ2-2 . TRBV10-2 TRBD2 CASSDPKREWAGELFF TGCGCCAGCAGTGATCCCAAGCGGGAATGGGCCGGGGAGCTGTTTTTT
TRBJ1-6 many TRBV27 . CASSPHNSPLHF TGTGCCAGCAGTCCCCATAATTCACCCCTCCACTTT
TRBJ2-6 . TRBV7-9 . CASTAAGANVLTF TGTGCCAGCACAGCAGCTGGGGCCAACGTCCTGACTTTC
TRBJ1-4 . TRBV10-3 . CAISEVGGREKLFF TGTGCCATCAGTGAAGTGGGGGGTCGAGAAAAACTGTTTTTT
TRBJ2-6 . TRBV10-3 TRBD2 CAISDIAGHVLTF TGTGCCATCAGTGATATAGCGGGTCACGTCCTGACTTTC
TRBJ2-7 . TRBV29-1 TRBD2 CSVEGPGLAGGNEQYF TGCAGCGTTGAGGGACCAGGACTAGCGGGGGGGAACGAGCAGTACTTC
TRBJ1-4 . TRBV15 TRBD1 CATSTGTGVNEKLFF TGTGCCACCAGCACCGGGACAGGGGTTAATGAAAAACTGTTTTTT
TRBJ2-7 . TRBV19 TRBD2 CASSKGLAGYEQYF TGTGCCAGTAGTAAAGGGCTAGCGGGCTACGAGCAGTACTTC
TRBJ2-5 . TRBV15 . CATSRAGGGETQYF TGTGCCACCAGCAGGGCGGGTGGCGGTGAGACCCAGTACTTC
TRBJ2-7 . TRBV7-6 . CASSLRGNSYEQYF TGTGCCAGCAGCTTACGAGGGAACTCCTACGAGCAGTACTTC
TRBJ1-1 . TRBV10-3 . CAISLTGTSNTEAFF TGTGCCATCAGCCTGACCGGGACATCCAACACTGAAGCTTTCTTT
TRBJ2-1 . TRBV7-4 . CASSLAGGYRFF TGTGCCAGCAGCTTAGCTGGGGGGTACCGGTTCTTC
TRBJ1-6 . TRBV6-5 . CASSYIGGRNSPLHF TGTGCCAGCAGTTACATAGGTGGGCGAAATTCACCCCTCCACTTT
TRBJ1-1 few TRBV19 . CASSPQDGRVTFF TGTGCCAGTAGTCCTCAGGACGGACGAGTAACTTTCTTT
TRBJ2-3 many TRBV11-3 . CASSSTLEGDDTQYF TGTGCCAGCAGCTCTACACTAGAAGGTGATGATACGCAGTATTTT
TRBJ1-1 medium-sized TRBV7-8 TRBD1 CASSPTTGTGYTEAFF TGTGCCAGCAGCCCGACTACCGGGACAGGATACACTGAAGCTTTCTTT
TRBJ2-2 . TRBV29-1 TRBD2 CSVIGGGHTGELFF TGCAGCGTCATTGGGGGAGGGCACACCGGGGAGCTGTTTTTT